Below are 27 T cell receptor beta chains sequenced from a single sample in a study of CD8 T cells in Susac syndrome. With random hexamers, roughly 0.45 to 1 ug RNA was reverse transcribed. One entry per CDR3 protein, called by TCRdb with MiXCR from the immunoSEQ multiplex PCR reads. The sample shows some 120,000 distinct CDR3 sequences, over 90% of them seen only once. The specimen was CD4+ T cells from PBMCs. The receptors were sampled from a human donor in good health.

J is TRBJ2-1 and V is TRBV10-3; D gene unclear. The CDR3 is 13 amino acids. Between the trimmed V and J ends, which lost 10 bases and 5 bases, there was a span of 15 bases. From germline, CDR1 is ENHRY and CDR2 SYGVKD. CDR3 region: CATVGYGNNEQFF. In DNA, the CDR3 is TGTGCCACCGTCGGCTACGGAAACAATGAGCAGTTCTTC.

The chain employs TRBV12-3 or TRBV12-4 and TRBJ2-3; the D gene is possibly TRBD1 (6 bases). The CDR3 has 13 amino acids. V lost 9 bases, J lost 2 bases, and 12 bases lay in between. The CDR3 spells CASRRGHTDTQYF. The DNA for the CDR3 is TGTGCCAGTCGCAGGGGACACACAGATACGCAGTATTTT.

The chain employs TRBV15 and TRBJ2-3; 12 nucleotides match TRBD2. V lost 4 bases to trimming and J lost 3 bases; unmatched junction nucleotides: 8. Germline values: CDR1 LNHNV, CDR2 YYDKDF (reference sequence). The CDR3 extends over 17 amino acids. This CDR3 reads CATSKRLAGEDTDTQYF. DNA of the CDR3: TGTGCCACCAGCAAAAGACTAGCGGGAGAGGATACAGATACGCAGTATTTT.

This chain connects TRBV5-1 to TRBJ2-3; TRBD2 agrees at 9 bases. The junction had 0 bases not matched to a gene; V was cut back by 1 base and J by 3 bases. The CDR3 is made up of 14 amino acids. Germline V gene lookup returns CDR1 SGHRS and CDR2 YFSETQ. Written as DNA, the CDR3 is TGCGCCAGCAGCTTGACTAGCGGGACAGATACGCAGTATTTT. It yields the protein CASSLTSGTDTQYF.

The chain links TRBV12-3 or TRBV12-4 to TRBJ2-2; D may be TRBD2 (6 bases). V was cut by 5 bases and J by 5 bases, with 12 bases left in between. There are 14 residues in the CDR3. In DNA, the CDR3 is TGTGCCAGCAGTACTCTGGGGGGAACCGGGGAGCTGTTTTTT. Amino acids: CASSTLGGTGELFF.

J is TRBJ2-1 and V is TRBV14; D ambiguous. The CDR3 has 12 amino acids. Germline V gene data show CDR1 as SGHDN and CDR2 as FVKESK. Between the trimmed V and J ends, which lost 0 bases and 8 bases, there was a span of 5 bases. The CDR3 bases are TGTGCCAGCAGCCAAGAGCGCTATGAGCAGTTCTTC. It encodes CASSQERYEQFF.

This chain uses TRBV15 with TRBJ2-5, with 7 bases identical to TRBD1. With 5 bases clipped from V and 3 bases from J, the junction kept 15 bases outside the gene matches. Germline assignment: CDR1 LNHNV and CDR2 YYDKDF (reference sequence). This CDR3 comprises 17 residues. The CDR3 DNA is TGTGCCACCAGCGGATCCCGGAAGGGGGCAAGAGAAGAGACCCAGTACTTC. This sequence encodes CATSGSRKGAREETQYF.

This chain connects TRBV14 to TRBJ2-1, with D possibly TRBD2 on 7 matching bases. Trimming cost V 0 bases and J 4 bases, with 13 bases left between them. The CDR3 is made up of 16 amino acids. Germline CDR1 is SGHDN and CDR2 is FVKESK. The CDR3 bases are TGTGCCAGCAGCCAAGATCAGGGGACTATTTACAATGAGCAGTTCTTC. This codes for CASSQDQGTIYNEQFF.

This clonotype was recorded only once. The chain employs TRBV5-1 and TRBJ2-7, with D perhaps being TRBD1 or TRBD2 (6 bases each). The germline V gene has CDR1 SGHRS and CDR2 YFSETQ. Trimming took 5 bases from V and 0 from J, leaving 21 bases between them. CDR3 length equals 17 residues. CDR3 in amino acids: CASSSALTGTRSYEQYF. The CDR3 DNA reads TGCGCCAGCAGTTCTGCCCTCACAGGGACTCGCTCCTACGAGCAGTACTTC.

The chain uses TRBV28 and TRBJ2-6, with no clear D. V was shortened by 2 bases and J by 2 bases, with 7 bases between the two germline ends. The CDR3 length is 15 residues. Germline V lookup: CDR1 MDHEN, CDR2 SYDVKM. The DNA of the CDR3 is TGTGCCAGCAGTTTAGGGTGGACTGGGGCCAACGTCCTGACTTTC. As protein: CASSLGWTGANVLTF.

This clonotype is a singleton in its sample. The chain couples TRBV12-3 or TRBV12-4 to TRBJ2-1; D unclear. The ends were cut back, 0 bases at V and 5 bases at J, with 5 bases in the middle. The CDR3 has 13 residues. The CDR3 DNA reads TGTGCCAGCAGTTTAGCCCGGGACAATGAGCAGTTCTTC. It specifies CASSLARDNEQFF.

The rearrangement uses TRBV29-1 and TRBJ2-1, with D unclear. The germline gives CDR1 SQVTM, CDR2 ANQGSEA. V dropped 5 bases and J dropped 4 bases, with 15 bases sitting between them. This CDR3 comprises 14 residues. The DNA of the CDR3 is TGCAGCGTTCTACTTTCCTCGGCATACAATGAGCAGTTCTTC. Translation gives CSVLLSSAYNEQFF.

V usage is TRBV18 and J usage is TRBJ1-2; 8 nucleotides agree with TRBD1. Unmatched junction bases numbered 18, after V lost 5 bases and J lost 10 bases. Germline V lookup: CDR1 KGHSH, CDR2 LQKENI. The length of the CDR3 is 16 residues. Here the CDR3 reads CASSASRTGLIETYTF. The DNA of the CDR3 is TGTGCCAGCTCAGCCAGCCGGACAGGGTTGATAGAGACCTACACCTTC.

V and J are TRBV29-1 and TRBJ2-3; TRBD2 aligns across 7 bases. Losses at the gene ends were 4 bases for V and 4 bases for J; bases not matched to a gene: 2. Germline V gene data show CDR1 as SQVTM and CDR2 as ANQGSEA. The CDR3 is 12 amino acids. The CDR3 protein is CSVGGRADTQYF. CDR3 nucleotides: TGCAGCGTTGGAGGGAGGGCAGATACGCAGTATTTT.

V is TRBV5-4 and J is TRBJ2-5; tentatively, D is TRBD1 (5 bases). V was clipped by 4 bases and J by 2 bases, with 15 bases between them. This CDR3 spans 15 amino acids. Germline CDR1 is SGHNT and CDR2 is YYREEE (reference sequence). The CDR3 DNA follows: TGTGCCAGCAGCATAGGGCCGACAGAACAAGAGACCCAGTACTTC. Amino acids: CASSIGPTEQETQYF.

The chain uses TRBV20-1 and TRBJ1-5, with D possibly being TRBD1 (5 bases). The V gene lost 6 bases and the J gene lost 6 bases, with 18 bases spanning the gap. The germline gives CDR1 DFQATT, CDR2 SNEGSKA (reference sequence). CDR3 length equals 14 residues. CDR3 in DNA: TGCAGTGCCCCCCGAGGGGATGGCGCTCAGCCCCAGCATTTT. Translation gives CSAPRGDGAQPQHF.

The chain is built from TRBV3-1 and TRBJ2-1; D is unresolved. This CDR3 is 15 amino acids long. The germline V gene encodes CDR1 LGHDT and CDR2 YNNKEL (reference sequence). Trimming shortened V by 1 base and J by 1 base, and 8 bases separated the two germline ends. The CDR3 coding sequence is TGTGCCAGCAGCCAAGTTACGATTTCCTACAATGAGCAGTTCTTC. Encoded protein: CASSQVTISYNEQFF.

The V gene is TRBV13, the J gene TRBJ2-5; 7 nucleotides align to TRBD1. This CDR3 is 14 amino acids long. The germline CDR1 and CDR2 sequences are PRHDT and FYEKMQ (reference sequence). J was trimmed by 7 bases and V by 5 bases; bases with no gene match: 10. In DNA, the CDR3 is TGTGCCAGCAGCCGAAGGGACAGCCTCGGGACCCAGTACTTC. The encoded protein is CASSRRDSLGTQYF.

The chain joins TRBV6-1 to TRBJ2-5; TRBD2 is a possible D gene (5 bases). The CDR3 is 13 residues long. V lost 6 bases to trimming and J lost 9 bases, with 17 bases between them. Germline V gene lookup returns CDR1 MNHNS and CDR2 SASEGT. DNA for the CDR3: TGTGCCAGCAGCTTCACCGGGCCCGGGGCCCAGTACTTC. Its translation: CASSFTGPGAQYF.

This clonotype occurred once. The chain links TRBV7-2 to TRBJ2-4; D may be TRBD1 or TRBD2 (6 bases each). Looked up from germline, CDR1 is SGHTA and CDR2 is FQGNSA. This CDR3 region has 15 residues. V lost 5 bases to trimming and J lost 3 bases, with 14 bases between them. This CDR3 is CASSLGGGGKNIQYF. The CDR3 DNA sequence: TGTGCCAGCAGCCTAGGGGGAGGCGGCAAAAACATTCAGTACTTC.

The chain recombines TRBV7-2 with TRBJ1-5; D might be TRBD1 (5 bases). CDR1 and CDR2 (germline): SGHTA, FQGNSA. Trimming took 4 bases from V and 2 from J, leaving 15 bases between them. CDR3 length equals 16 residues. In DNA, the CDR3 is TGTGCCAGCAGCTGGGGGGTCGTTTGGGGCAATCAGCCCCAGCATTTT. Protein: CASSWGVVWGNQPQHF.

This chain links TRBV30 with TRBJ1-3, with D unresolved. V lost 1 base to trimming and J lost 7 bases, with 20 bases between them. Germline values: CDR1 GTSNPN, CDR2 SVGIG (reference sequence). This CDR3 contains 16 residues. The CDR3 is CAWSASRVPGRNTIYF. CDR3 DNA: TGTGCCTGGAGTGCCTCTCGGGTCCCCGGTAGGAACACCATATATTTT.

This rearrangement joins TRBV29-1 to TRBJ1-1, with D hard to call. V was shortened by 4 bases and J by 1 base, with 7 bases between the two germline ends. This CDR3 region has 12 residues. The germline V gene has CDR1 SQVTM and CDR2 ANQGSEA. Here the CDR3 DNA reads TGCAGCGTTGCCGGTTGGAACACTGAAGCTTTCTTT. Its translation is CSVAGWNTEAFF.

The chain joins TRBV6-1 to TRBJ2-5, with D uncertain. Looked up from germline, CDR1 is MNHNS and CDR2 is SASEGT. Trimming removed 11 bases at V and 0 bases at J, with 19 bases between. CDR3 length equals 15 residues. CDR3 coding DNA: TGTGCCGGCGCTCTCCTCTGGGGTTACCAAGAGACCCAGTACTTC. This gives the protein CAGALLWGYQETQYF.

The chain couples TRBV20-1 to TRBJ1-2, with D uncertain. Per germline, CDR1 DFQATT and CDR2 SNEGSKA (reference sequence). This CDR3 is 14 amino acids long. V dropped 0 bases and J dropped 2 bases, with 10 bases sitting between them. The DNA for the CDR3 is TGCAGTGCTAGAGATGCAGGATCGAACTATGGCTACACCTTC. It yields the protein CSARDAGSNYGYTF.

The chain is built from TRBV19 and TRBJ2-2; tentatively, D is TRBD2 (6 bases). The ends were cut back, 7 bases at V and 5 bases at J, with 17 bases in the middle. This CDR3 has 15 residues. Germline values: CDR1 LNHDA, CDR2 SQIVND (reference sequence). In DNA, the CDR3 is TGTGCCAGTACTCCCGGGAGCCGATTAACCGGGGAGCTGTTTTTT. Protein sequence: CASTPGSRLTGELFF.

V and J are TRBV29-1 and TRBJ1-1; D ambiguous. V dropped 8 bases and J dropped 1 base, with 14 bases sitting between them. Germline V gene lookup returns CDR1 SQVTM and CDR2 ANQGSEA. The CDR3 loop spans 13 amino acids. The CDR3 coding sequence is TGCAGCACTCGACCCGACGGGAACACTGAAGCTTTCTTT. Residues: CSTRPDGNTEAFF.